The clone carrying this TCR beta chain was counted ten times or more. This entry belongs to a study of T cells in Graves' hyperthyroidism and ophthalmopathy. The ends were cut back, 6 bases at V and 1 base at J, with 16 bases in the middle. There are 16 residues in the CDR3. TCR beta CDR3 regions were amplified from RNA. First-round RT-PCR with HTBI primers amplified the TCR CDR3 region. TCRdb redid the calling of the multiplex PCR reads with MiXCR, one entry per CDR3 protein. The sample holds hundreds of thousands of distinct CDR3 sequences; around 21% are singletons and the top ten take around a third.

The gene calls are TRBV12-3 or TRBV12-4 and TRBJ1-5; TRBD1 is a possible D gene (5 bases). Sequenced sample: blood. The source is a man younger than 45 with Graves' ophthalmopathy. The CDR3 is CASSSGHLRSNQPQHF. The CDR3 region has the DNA TGTGCCAGCAGCTCTGGACACCTGAGGAGCAATCAGCCCCAGCATTTT.